This T cell receptor (beta chain) was observed in a study of read filtering for tumor transcriptome and immune sequencing. About the study: Revised staging placed roughly 8 patients in R-ISS I, about 17 in II, more than 5 in III.

The library was built from around 0.4 ug RNA with molecular barcoded adaptors for alpha/delta and beta/gamma chains. TCRdb fed the reads into MiXCR, producing one record per CDR3 protein. The data hold around 5,200 distinct CDR3 sequences, with roughly 20% observed a single time. This clonotype is termed medium-sized. As yet, its antigen is unknown. Trimming stripped 4 bases from V and 6 bases from J, with 18 bases between. Germline-derived CDR1 and CDR2 are LNHDA and SQIVND (reference sequence). The CDR3 is 16 amino acids. The study's findings and limits: RNA-seq captured clonotypes less deeply and reliably than IR-seq. IR-seq and RNA-seq agreed better without single-read clonotypes. The sorted CD138-negative fraction was a mixed bone marrow immune population, not purified T cells.

This TCR derives from a donor aged 40 or over with multiple myeloma. Specimen: a population of CD138-negative cells sorted from bone marrow. The gene calls are TRBV19 and TRBJ2-2; TRBD1 is a possible D gene (6 bases). CDR3 in DNA: TGTGCCAGTAGTACCGCCGACAGGTCCTTCGCCGGGGAGCTGTTTTTT. Amino acid sequence: CASSTADRSFAGELFF. Full variable domain (missing parts from reference TRBV19 and TRBJ2-2): DGGITQSPKYLFRKEGQNVTLSCEQNLNHDAMYWYRQDPGQGLRLIYYSQIVNDFQKGDIAEGYSVSREKKESFPLTVTSAQKNPTAFYLCASSTADRSFAGELFFGEGSRLTVL.